Listed here are 17 T cell receptor beta chains from one sample, sequenced in a study of blood T cell repertoires in COVID-19. Only in-frame clones appear in the TCRdb table, and some are missing; sequencing was by immunoSEQ multiplex PCR. The table lists about 200,000 clones, around 85% of them singletons. Sequencing was performed on peripheral blood. Receptors originate from a woman aged 70 to 79 with acute or convalescent COVID-19.

This chain links TRBV28 with TRBJ1-5; possibly TRBD1 for D (6 bases). Germline V lookup: CDR1 MDHEN, CDR2 SYDVKM. Trimming removed 8 bases at V and 6 bases at J, with 11 bases between. The CDR3 extends over 12 amino acids. Written as DNA, the CDR3 is TGTGCCAGCGGTGGGGGCTCTCAGCCCCAGCATTTT. The encoded protein is CASGGGSQPQHF.

V is TRBV5-1 and J is TRBJ1-1; 8 bases line up with TRBD1. The germline CDR1 and CDR2 sequences are SGHRS and YFSETQ. The junction had 12 bases not matched to a gene; V was cut back by 4 bases and J by 4 bases. The CDR3 is 16 residues long. For the CDR3, the DNA is TGCGCCAGCAGCGCGGGACAGGCACCCGGGTTCACTGAAGCTTTCTTT. It is translated as CASSAGQAPGFTEAFF.

The chain couples TRBV9 to TRBJ1-2, with D tentatively TRBD1 (6 bases). This CDR3 spans 17 amino acids. Deletions cut 0 bases from V and 8 bases from J, with 23 bases between. Germline CDR1 SGDLS, CDR2 YYNGEE. The CDR3 here is CASSVAGGATSYAGYTF. The CDR3 DNA is TGTGCCAGCAGCGTAGCTGGGGGGGCCACCTCCTACGCCGGCTACACCTTC.

The gene calls are TRBV19 and TRBJ2-3, with 9 bases aligning to TRBD1. The length of the CDR3 is 15 residues. Losses at the gene ends were 5 bases for V and 0 bases for J; bases not matched to a gene: 3. In germline, CDR1 is LNHDA, CDR2 SQIVND (reference sequence). The CDR3 sequence is CASSSGTGSTDTQYF. The CDR3 coding sequence is TGTGCCAGTAGTTCTGGGACAGGGAGCACAGATACGCAGTATTTT.

The rearrangement links TRBV15 to TRBJ1-1; tentatively, D is TRBD1 (5 bases). The CDR3 length is 14 residues. Germline assignment: CDR1 LNHNV and CDR2 YYDKDF (reference sequence). The V end lost 1 base, the J end lost 0 bases, and 6 bases lay between the germline ends. For the CDR3, the DNA is TGTGCCACCAGCAGAGGGACACTGAACACTGAAGCTTTCTTT. Its protein is CATSRGTLNTEAFF.

This clone came up once. The chain uses TRBV19 and TRBJ2-1, with D uncertain. The CDR3 covers 15 residues. Trimming stripped 4 bases from V and 0 bases from J, with 10 bases between. Germline lookup yields CDR1 LNHDA and CDR2 SQIVND (reference sequence). The CDR3 is CASSRTGFSYNEQFF. The CDR3 DNA is TGTGCCAGTAGTAGAACTGGTTTCTCCTACAATGAGCAGTTCTTC.

This clone turned up a few times. J is TRBJ1-4 and V is TRBV29-1; TRBD1 agrees at 7 bases. The ends lost 0 bases at V and 6 bases at J; junction bases unmatched: 4. Germline V gene sequence: CDR1 SQVTM, CDR2 ANQGSEA. The CDR3 spans 14 residues. The CDR3 nucleotides are TGCAGCGTTGAAGAGGGACAGACCTATGAAAAACTGTTTTTT. Translated, it gives CSVEEGQTYEKLFF.

The V gene is TRBV6-6, the J gene TRBJ1-6; 8 positions match TRBD1. The CDR3 is 14 amino acids. V was clipped by 6 bases and J by 6 bases; unmatched bases: 4. The germline gives CDR1 MNHNY, CDR2 SVGAGI (reference sequence). The CDR3 is CASRVQGVNSPLHF. CDR3 DNA sequence: TGTGCCAGCAGGGTACAGGGGGTTAATTCACCCCTCCACTTT.

The count of this clone is one. This chain joins TRBV13 and TRBJ1-1, with TRBD1 matching 12 bases. Trimming removed 0 bases from V and 4 bases from J; junction bases left unmatched: 12. CDR1 PRHDT and CDR2 FYEKMQ come from the germline V gene (reference sequence). CDR3 size: 19 residues. This chain's CDR3 is CASSLGKGGQGARGTEAFF. CDR3 coding DNA: TGTGCCAGCAGCTTAGGGAAGGGGGGACAGGGGGCTCGAGGCACTGAAGCTTTCTTT.

V gene TRBV18 combines with J gene TRBJ1-1; a weak D match, TRBD1 (5 bases). The CDR3 spans 16 residues. V shed 2 bases and J shed 1 base, with 14 bases lying between them. Germline assignment: CDR1 KGHSH and CDR2 LQKENI. This CDR3 is CASSPRGGDQNTEAFF. CDR3 nucleotide sequence: TGTGCCAGCTCACCAAGGGGAGGGGATCAGAACACTGAAGCTTTCTTT.

CDR3 loop: CSVEAGGETQYF. Here the CDR3 DNA reads TGCAGCGTTGAGGCGGGAGGGGAGACCCAGTACTTC. The chain recombines TRBV29-1 with TRBJ2-5; 9 nucleotides agree with TRBD2. The length of the CDR3 is 12 residues. With V trimmed by 3 bases and J by 5 bases, 1 base remained unmatched. CDR1 and CDR2 (germline): SQVTM, ANQGSEA. The full variable domain, its missing parts supplied by reference TRBV29-1 and TRBJ2-5, is SAVISQKPSRDICQRGTSLTIQCQVDSQVTMMFWYRQQPGQSLTLIATANQGSEATYESGFVIDKFPISRPNLTFSTLTVSNMSPEDSSIYLCSVEAGGETQYFGPGTRLLVL.

The V call is TRBV5-1, the J call TRBJ2-5; D is possibly TRBD2 (6 bases). Per germline, CDR1 SGHRS and CDR2 YFSETQ. There are 15 residues in the CDR3. The V end was cut by 1 base, the J end by 5 bases, with 15 bases between. Here the CDR3 reads CASSLLGLLMETQYF. The CDR3 region has the DNA TGCGCCAGCAGCTTGTTGGGACTCCTTATGGAGACCCAGTACTTC.

The chain joins TRBV9 to TRBJ2-2, with 9 bases identical to TRBD2. Germline V gives CDR1 SGDLS, CDR2 YYNGEE. The CDR3 contains 18 residues. The ends lost 3 bases at V and 0 bases at J; junction bases unmatched: 9. CDR3 in amino acids: CASSEGLAGHANTGELFF. CDR3 nucleotides: TGTGCCAGCAGCGAAGGGCTAGCGGGGCACGCGAACACCGGGGAGCTGTTTTTT.

This sequence joins TRBV7-9 and TRBJ2-5; 7 bases match TRBD1. Germline V CDR1 and CDR2: SEHNR, FQNEAQ (reference sequence). This CDR3 has 14 amino acids. J lost 1 base, V lost 3 bases, and 2 bases had no gene match. The CDR3 is CASSLDRIQETQYF. The CDR3 DNA follows: TGTGCCAGCAGCTTGGACAGGATCCAAGAGACCCAGTACTTC.

This sequence joins TRBV5-1 and TRBJ2-1; 10 nucleotides match TRBD2. CDR3 length: 16 residues. V lost 4 bases to trimming and J lost 3 bases; unmatched junction nucleotides: 7. CDR1 and CDR2 (germline): SGHRS, YFSETQ. The CDR3 spells CASSLLAGADYNEQFF. The CDR3, as DNA: TGCGCCAGCAGCCTGCTAGCGGGAGCCGACTACAATGAGCAGTTCTTC.

The V and J genes are TRBV6-7 and TRBJ2-5, with D perhaps TRBD1 (5 bases). TRBV6-7 is flagged as an ORF with uncertain function. The CDR3 contains 16 residues. V gave up 0 bases and J gave up 1 base, with 12 bases separating them. The CDR3 DNA reads TGTGCCAGCAGTTACTCGGGCCCAGGGCCCCAAGAGACCCAGTACTTC. Its translation is CASSYSGPGPQETQYF.

The rearrangement links TRBV7-2 to TRBJ2-2, with 9 nucleotides matching TRBD1. V lost 5 bases and J lost 7; bases outside the gene matches: 5. The CDR3 consists of 14 residues. Germline CDR1 is SGHTA and CDR2 is FQGNSA. The CDR3 bases are TGTGCCAGCAGCCCACAGGGGGCAATCGGGGAGCTGTTTTTT. It codes for CASSPQGAIGELFF.